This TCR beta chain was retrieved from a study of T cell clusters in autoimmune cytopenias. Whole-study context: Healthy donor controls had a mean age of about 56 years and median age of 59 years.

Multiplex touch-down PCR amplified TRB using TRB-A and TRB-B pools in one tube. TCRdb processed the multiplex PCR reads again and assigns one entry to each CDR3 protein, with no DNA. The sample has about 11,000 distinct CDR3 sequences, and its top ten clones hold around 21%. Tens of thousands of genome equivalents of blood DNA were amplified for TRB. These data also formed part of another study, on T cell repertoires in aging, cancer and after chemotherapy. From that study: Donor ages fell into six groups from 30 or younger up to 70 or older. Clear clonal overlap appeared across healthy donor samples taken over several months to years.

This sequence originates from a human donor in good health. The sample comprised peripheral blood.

CDR3 sequence reads: CASSPGNTQYF. This chain connects TRBV11-1 to TRBJ2-3. The CDR3 has 11 residues. Germline V gene sequence: CDR1 SGHAT, CDR2 FQDESV (reference sequence).